The rows below give T cell receptor beta chains drawn from one sample of a study of T cell repertoires in cytomegalovirus infection. TCRdb reprocessed the reads with MiXCR, giving one entry per CDR3 protein. The data contain roughly 800,000 distinct CDR3 sequences, 25% to 35% of them singletons. Antigens of these TCRs are unknown. The source material was cultured CD8+ T cells from PBMCs, sampled from culture after CMV antigen stimulation. The receptor set was obtained from a human donor in good health (CMV status not recorded). Some clones in this sample may be carry-over from other donors' samples. Each CDR3 is given with its conserved first and last residue. Fields, in order: V gene, J gene, clone size, D gene, CDR3 DNA, CDR3 protein. The D gene is left open where the match is weak. Rows may omit the clone size; those that give it use once, few, many or a size class.

V gene: TRBV29-1
J gene: TRBJ1-4
clone size: few
D gene: NA
CDR3 DNA: TGCAGCGTTGAAAGTGGGGAAACCGAAAAACTGTTTTTT
CDR3 protein: CSVESGETEKLFF

V gene: TRBV7-9
J gene: TRBJ1-1
clone size: many
D gene: NA
CDR3 DNA: TGTGCCAGCAGCTTAGCTTTCAGGGACTCGGGACTCATGAACACTGAAGCTTTCTTT
CDR3 protein: CASSLAFRDSGLMNTEAFF

V gene: TRBV7-1
J gene: TRBJ1-2
clone size: NA
D gene: TRBD1
CDR3 DNA: TGTGCCAGCAGCCTCCCGCGGTCGGGGACAGGGACTGGCTACACCTTC
CDR3 protein: CASSLPRSGTGTGYTF

V gene: TRBV10-3
J gene: TRBJ1-2
clone size: NA
D gene: NA
CDR3 DNA: TGTGCCATCTTGAATTTCATAGGGGGCTACACCTTC
CDR3 protein: CAILNFIGGYTF

V gene: TRBV20-1
J gene: TRBJ2-1
clone size: NA
D gene: TRBD2
CDR3 DNA: TGCAGTGCTTCAGCGGGGGGGACCCCCTACAATGAGCAGTTCTTC
CDR3 protein: CSASAGGTPYNEQFF

V gene: TRBV7-8
J gene: TRBJ2-5
clone size: many
D gene: NA
CDR3 DNA: TGTGCCAGCAGCTTAGATGCGGGGAACCAAGAGACCCAGTACTTC
CDR3 protein: CASSLDAGNQETQYF

V gene: TRBV4-2
J gene: TRBJ1-5
clone size: NA
D gene: NA
CDR3 DNA: TGTGCCAGCAGCCAGGGGGGCCTCAATCAGCCCCAGCATTTT
CDR3 protein: CASSQGGLNQPQHF

V gene: TRBV28
J gene: TRBJ2-3
clone size: NA
D gene: TRBD1
CDR3 DNA: TGTGCCAGCATGCAGGGACAGGTCACAGATACGCAGTATTTT
CDR3 protein: CASMQGQVTDTQYF

V gene: TRBV6-1
J gene: TRBJ2-7
clone size: NA
D gene: NA
CDR3 DNA: TGTGCCGCAGCAGGGAGCTCGCAGTACTTC
CDR3 protein: CAAAGSSQYF

V gene: TRBV4-1
J gene: TRBJ1-1
clone size: few
D gene: TRBD1
CDR3 DNA: TGCGCCAGCAGCCTGGACAGGGGGCGCTCGGTCACTGAAGCTTTCTTT
CDR3 protein: CASSLDRGRSVTEAFF

V gene: TRBV9
J gene: TRBJ2-3
clone size: NA
D gene: NA
CDR3 DNA: TGTGCCAGCAGGGCATCCGGGGACGATACGCAGTATTTT
CDR3 protein: CASRASGDDTQYF

V gene: TRBV7-4
J gene: TRBJ2-4
clone size: NA
D gene: NA
CDR3 DNA: TGTGCCAGCAGCAAAGCCAAAAACATTCAGTACTTC
CDR3 protein: CASSKAKNIQYF

V gene: TRBV6-6
J gene: TRBJ2-5
clone size: NA
D gene: TRBD1
CDR3 DNA: TGTGCCAGCACCCAACAGGGGTATAGGGAGACCCAGTACTTC
CDR3 protein: CASTQQGYRETQYF

V gene: TRBV7-9
J gene: TRBJ2-4
clone size: few
D gene: NA
CDR3 DNA: TGTGCCAGCAGCTCCAGGGGTCGAGTTCAGTACTTC
CDR3 protein: CASSSRGRVQYF

V gene: TRBV5-1
J gene: TRBJ1-2
clone size: NA
D gene: NA
CDR3 DNA: TGCGCCAGCAGCTTCTCTGAGGGCACCTATGGCTACACCTTC
CDR3 protein: CASSFSEGTYGYTF

V gene: TRBV27
J gene: TRBJ2-5
clone size: few
D gene: NA
CDR3 DNA: TGTGCCAGCAGCGAAAGTTTAGCTGGAGAGACCCAGTACTTC
CDR3 protein: CASSESLAGETQYF

V gene: TRBV5-6
J gene: TRBJ2-5
clone size: NA
D gene: TRBD2
CDR3 DNA: TGTGCCAGCAGCTTGACTAGCGGGGGCCTGGAGACCCAGTACTTC
CDR3 protein: CASSLTSGGLETQYF

V gene: TRBV7-8
J gene: TRBJ2-3
clone size: many
D gene: TRBD1
CDR3 DNA: TGTGCCAGCAGCTTCTACGGACAGGGGCTCGTACAGTTTTCTAGCACAGATACGCAGTATTTT
CDR3 protein: CASSFYGQGLVQFSSTDTQYF

V gene: TRBV10-3
J gene: TRBJ1-5
clone size: NA
D gene: NA
CDR3 DNA: TGTGCCATCAGTGAGTCGGGGCAGGGAGGACATCAGCCCCAGCATTTT
CDR3 protein: CAISESGQGGHQPQHF

V gene: TRBV7-8
J gene: TRBJ1-1
clone size: many
D gene: NA
CDR3 DNA: TGTGCCAGCAGCTCTCATCCGGGACAAGCGAACACTGAAGCTTTCTTT
CDR3 protein: CASSSHPGQANTEAFF

V gene: TRBV4-3
J gene: TRBJ1-2
clone size: NA
D gene: NA
CDR3 DNA: TGCGCCAGCAGCCAAGATAGCGCGAGAGCGCTCTATGGCTACACCTTC
CDR3 protein: CASSQDSARALYGYTF

V gene: TRBV12-3/TRBV12-4
J gene: TRBJ2-5
clone size: NA
D gene: TRBD2
CDR3 DNA: TGTGCCAGCAGTAGCGGGGGGGCCTTAGAAGAGACCCAGTACTTC
CDR3 protein: CASSSGGALEETQYF

V gene: TRBV6-5
J gene: TRBJ1-2
clone size: NA
D gene: NA
CDR3 DNA: TGTGCCAGCAGTTACTCGAGGGGAGGTCTCCCGTATGGCTACACCTTC
CDR3 protein: CASSYSRGGLPYGYTF

V gene: TRBV10-1
J gene: TRBJ2-7
clone size: NA
D gene: NA
CDR3 DNA: TGCGCCAGCAGTGAAGCAGGCACTCGGGTATACGAGCAGTACTTC
CDR3 protein: CASSEAGTRVYEQYF

V gene: TRBV7-8
J gene: TRBJ1-2
clone size: many
D gene: NA
CDR3 DNA: TGTGCCAGCAGCTTAGTTACGGGCTCTCTGGATGGCTACACCTTC
CDR3 protein: CASSLVTGSLDGYTF

V gene: TRBV20-1
J gene: TRBJ2-5
clone size: NA
D gene: TRBD2
CDR3 DNA: TGCAGTGCTTGGGGACTAGCGGGAGAGACCCAGTACTTC
CDR3 protein: CSAWGLAGETQYF

V gene: TRBV14
J gene: TRBJ2-1
clone size: NA
D gene: NA
CDR3 DNA: TGTGCCAGCAGCCAAGATCGGCTCTCGCTAGCGAGCTCCTACAATGAGCAGTTCTTC
CDR3 protein: CASSQDRLSLASSYNEQFF

V gene: TRBV12-3/TRBV12-4
J gene: TRBJ2-3
clone size: NA
D gene: NA
CDR3 DNA: TGTGCCAGCACAGGAGCGAACCCAGATACGCAGTATTTT
CDR3 protein: CASTGANPDTQYF

V gene: TRBV19
J gene: TRBJ1-1
clone size: NA
D gene: NA
CDR3 DNA: TGTGCCAGTAGTATCTCCGGGGCGCCCACTGAAGCTTTCTTT
CDR3 protein: CASSISGAPTEAFF

V gene: TRBV12-3/TRBV12-4
J gene: TRBJ1-3
clone size: NA
D gene: NA
CDR3 DNA: TGTGCCAGCACCTGGGGCTCTGGAAACACCATATATTTT
CDR3 protein: CASTWGSGNTIYF

V gene: TRBV5-6
J gene: TRBJ2-5
clone size: NA
D gene: NA
CDR3 DNA: TGTGCCAGCAGCTCCCGTTTTGAGACCCAGTACTTC
CDR3 protein: CASSSRFETQYF

V gene: TRBV7-6
J gene: TRBJ2-5
clone size: many
D gene: NA
CDR3 DNA: TGTGCCAGCAGCTCAGAGATTGGAGAGACCCAGTACTTC
CDR3 protein: CASSSEIGETQYF

V gene: TRBV28
J gene: TRBJ1-2
clone size: NA
D gene: NA
CDR3 DNA: TGTGCCAGCAGTTTAACTGCGACGTTCGGTGGCTACACCTTC
CDR3 protein: CASSLTATFGGYTF

V gene: TRBV15
J gene: TRBJ2-7
clone size: NA
D gene: NA
CDR3 DNA: TGTGCCACCAGCAGAGTGGGGGCCGGGTACGAGCAGTACTTC
CDR3 protein: CATSRVGAGYEQYF

V gene: TRBV7-9
J gene: TRBJ2-3
clone size: few
D gene: NA
CDR3 DNA: TGTGCCAGCAGCCCGATGAGCGGTCCCGACACAGATACGCAGTATTTT
CDR3 protein: CASSPMSGPDTDTQYF

V gene: TRBV5-6
J gene: TRBJ2-4
clone size: NA
D gene: TRBD1
CDR3 DNA: TGTGCCAGCAGCCCCGGACAGGGGGACATTCAGTACTTC
CDR3 protein: CASSPGQGDIQYF

V gene: TRBV6-1
J gene: TRBJ1-1
clone size: few
D gene: TRBD1
CDR3 DNA: TGTGCCAGCAGAGACAGGGGGGACCACATGAACACTGAAGCTTTCTTT
CDR3 protein: CASRDRGDHMNTEAFF

V gene: TRBV20-1
J gene: TRBJ1-5
clone size: NA
D gene: NA
CDR3 DNA: TGCAGTGCTAGAGATCTCTCTGACCTGAGCAATCAGCCCCAGCATTTT
CDR3 protein: CSARDLSDLSNQPQHF

V gene: TRBV7-2
J gene: TRBJ2-3
clone size: NA
D gene: NA
CDR3 DNA: TGTGCCAGCAGCTTAGTTGGATTAGAACAGCTCACAGATACGCAGTATTTT
CDR3 protein: CASSLVGLEQLTDTQYF

V gene: TRBV7-9
J gene: TRBJ2-1
clone size: many
D gene: TRBD2
CDR3 DNA: TGTGCCAGCAGCTTAGCTACGGGGACTAGCGCCAATGAGCAGTTCTTC
CDR3 protein: CASSLATGTSANEQFF

V gene: TRBV5-4
J gene: TRBJ1-1
clone size: NA
D gene: NA
CDR3 DNA: TGTGCCAGCAGCTCGGAAGCGGTTGGGGACACTGAAGCTTTCTTT
CDR3 protein: CASSSEAVGDTEAFF

V gene: TRBV12-3/TRBV12-4
J gene: TRBJ1-2
clone size: NA
D gene: TRBD1
CDR3 DNA: TGTGCCAGCAGTTCGACAGGGCCCGGGGCGGATGGCTACACCTTC
CDR3 protein: CASSSTGPGADGYTF

V gene: TRBV6-5
J gene: TRBJ1-1
clone size: NA
D gene: NA
CDR3 DNA: TGTGCCAGCAGATTAACCCCATGGGACACTGAAGCTTTCTTT
CDR3 protein: CASRLTPWDTEAFF

V gene: TRBV6-1
J gene: TRBJ1-1
clone size: few
D gene: NA
CDR3 DNA: TGTGCCAGCAGTGACCCTACCGTGACAAGAACTGAAGCTTTCTTT
CDR3 protein: CASSDPTVTRTEAFF

V gene: TRBV7-6
J gene: TRBJ2-3
clone size: few
D gene: TRBD1
CDR3 DNA: TGTGCCAGCAGCTTGGGCTTAGGGACAGGGACAGATACGCAGTATTTT
CDR3 protein: CASSLGLGTGTDTQYF

V gene: TRBV6-2/TRBV6-3
J gene: TRBJ1-2
clone size: NA
D gene: TRBD1
CDR3 DNA: TGTGCCAGCAGTTACCTTCGGACAGGGGGTGACTATGGCTACACCTTC
CDR3 protein: CASSYLRTGGDYGYTF

V gene: TRBV27
J gene: TRBJ1-5
clone size: once
D gene: NA
CDR3 DNA: TGTGCCAGCAGTTTAGGGGCGGGGGCTCCTAGCAATCAGCCCCAGCATTTT
CDR3 protein: CASSLGAGAPSNQPQHF

V gene: TRBV12-3/TRBV12-4
J gene: TRBJ1-1
clone size: few
D gene: NA
CDR3 DNA: TGTGCCAGCAGTATGACAGCGTCCCTTGAAGCTTTCTTT
CDR3 protein: CASSMTASLEAFF

V gene: TRBV4-1
J gene: TRBJ1-4
clone size: NA
D gene: NA
CDR3 DNA: TGCGCCAGCAGCCAAATCTCAGGGAGAGAACTGTTTTTT
CDR3 protein: CASSQISGRELFF

V gene: TRBV6-5
J gene: TRBJ1-1
clone size: NA
D gene: NA
CDR3 DNA: TGTGCCAGCAGGCCGCCCGGGGGAGAGAACACTGAAGCTTTCTTT
CDR3 protein: CASRPPGGENTEAFF

V gene: TRBV7-6
J gene: TRBJ1-1
clone size: many
D gene: NA
CDR3 DNA: TGTGCCAGCAGCGGGAGGATTGGGGCGCGGGGTGACACTGAAGCTTTCTTT
CDR3 protein: CASSGRIGARGDTEAFF

V gene: TRBV4-1
J gene: TRBJ1-2
clone size: NA
D gene: NA
CDR3 DNA: TGCGCCAGCAGCCAAGGCAAATTGGAACTACCTCTTCCTAACTATGGCTACACCTTC
CDR3 protein: CASSQGKLELPLPNYGYTF

V gene: TRBV11-3
J gene: TRBJ2-5
clone size: NA
D gene: TRBD2
CDR3 DNA: TGTGCCAGCAGCTTAAGGGAGACTAGCGGGGGGACAGAAGAGACCCAGTACTTC
CDR3 protein: CASSLRETSGGTEETQYF

V gene: TRBV27
J gene: TRBJ2-3
clone size: NA
D gene: TRBD2
CDR3 DNA: TGTGCCAGCAGCCCCCAACTAGCGCGGACAGATACGCAGTATTTT
CDR3 protein: CASSPQLARTDTQYF

V gene: TRBV9
J gene: TRBJ1-5
clone size: NA
D gene: NA
CDR3 DNA: TGTGCCAGCAGCGTAGACAACAATCAGCCCCAGCATTTT
CDR3 protein: CASSVDNNQPQHF